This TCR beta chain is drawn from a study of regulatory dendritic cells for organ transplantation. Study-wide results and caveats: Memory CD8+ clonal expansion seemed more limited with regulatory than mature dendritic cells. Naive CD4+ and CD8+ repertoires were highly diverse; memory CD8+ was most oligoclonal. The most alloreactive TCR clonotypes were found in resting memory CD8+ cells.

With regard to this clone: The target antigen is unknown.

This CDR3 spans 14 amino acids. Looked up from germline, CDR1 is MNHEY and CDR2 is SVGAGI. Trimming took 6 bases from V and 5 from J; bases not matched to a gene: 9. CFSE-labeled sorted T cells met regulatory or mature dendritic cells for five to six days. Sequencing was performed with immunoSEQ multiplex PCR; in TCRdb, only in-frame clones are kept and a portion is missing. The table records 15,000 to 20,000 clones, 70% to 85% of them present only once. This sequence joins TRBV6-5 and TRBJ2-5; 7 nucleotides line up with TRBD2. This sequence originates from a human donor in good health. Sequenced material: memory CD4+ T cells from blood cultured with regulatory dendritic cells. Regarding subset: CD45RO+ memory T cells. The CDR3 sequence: CASRTAVRGETQYF. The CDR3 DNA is TGTGCCAGCAGAACAGCGGTGCGGGGGGAGACCCAGTACTTC.